Each of the 3 T cell receptor beta chains below was sequenced from the same sample in a study of T cells in localized non-small cell lung cancer. Method: immunoSEQ multiplex PCR; TCRdb's copy keeps in-frame clones and lacks some. The sample records 35,000 to 40,000 clones, around 80% being singletons. The source was peripheral blood, collected before any cancer treatment. These receptors originate from a male donor aged 60 or over with stage III squamous cell lung carcinoma.

This clone occurred a few times. V gene TRBV6-5 combines with J gene TRBJ1-5; D is unclear. Germline V gene data show CDR1 as MNHEY and CDR2 as SVGAGI. The CDR3 runs 14 residues. The V gene lost 0 bases and the J gene lost 6 bases, with 9 bases spanning the gap. The DNA for the CDR3 is TGTGCCAGCAGTTACTCTCCAGAAAGTCAGCCCCAGCATTTT. Protein: CASSYSPESQPQHF.

The chain joins TRBV7-9 to TRBJ2-3; tentative D call: TRBD1 (8 bases). V was shortened by 8 bases and J by 3 bases, with 15 bases between the two germline ends. The CDR3 spans 14 residues. Germline CDR1 and CDR2: SEHNR and FQNEAQ (reference sequence). In DNA, the CDR3 is TGTGCCAGCGGAGACAGGGGAGGGACAGATACGCAGTATTTT. It encodes CASGDRGGTDTQYF.

The genes are TRBV18 and TRBJ2-5; 11 nucleotides match TRBD1. The CDR3 covers 15 residues. J lost 2 bases, V lost 6 bases, and 5 bases had no gene match. Germline V lookup: CDR1 KGHSH, CDR2 LQKENI. The CDR3 DNA reads TGTGCCAGCTCGCCCGGGACAGGGGGACAAGAGACCCAGTACTTC. Its protein product is CASSPGTGGQETQYF.